Presented here are 2 T cell receptor beta chains from one specimen sequenced in a study of blood T cell repertoires in COVID-19. Here immunoSEQ multiplex PCR was the method, and the copy in TCRdb shows in-frame clones only, minus some. This table has about 130,000 clones, more than 75% appearing once. Input material: peripheral blood. These receptor sequences come from a woman aged 45 to 65 who had recovered from COVID-19.

This chain connects TRBV5-1 to TRBJ1-5, with D perhaps TRBD1 (5 bases). Germline values: CDR1 SGHRS, CDR2 YFSETQ. CDR3 size: 14 residues. Trimming took off 0 bases at V and 4 bases at J, with 8 bases between the two ends. The CDR3 nucleotides read TGCGCCAGCAGCTTGGTGCCAGGGAATCAGCCCCAGCATTTT. As protein: CASSLVPGNQPQHF.

The rearrangement links TRBV11-1 to TRBJ1-2, with TRBD1 matching over 8 bases. This CDR3 contains 13 residues. The germline V gene encodes CDR1 SGHAT and CDR2 FQDESV (reference sequence). With V trimmed by 5 bases and J by 8 bases, 7 bases remained unmatched. Here the CDR3 reads CASSPGQGRGYTF. CDR3 nucleotides: TGTGCCAGCAGCCCCGGACAGGGCCGAGGCTACACCTTC.